Listed below are T cell receptor beta chains from one sample, sequenced in a study of blood T cell repertoires in COVID-19. Libraries were prepared by immunoSEQ multiplex PCR; TCRdb keeps only in-frame clonotypes and omits some of them. The sample records around 60,000 clones, 74% being singletons. The sample comprised peripheral blood. The receptor set was obtained from a woman aged 80 or over with acute or convalescent COVID-19. The CDR3 runs from the conserved cysteine through the conserved F or W. The D gene is left open where the match is weak. Clone sizes are given selectively: once, few, many, or a class where the clone is expanded.

TRBJ2-4,TRBV7-2,-,-,CASSPNPGGAKNIQYF,TGTGCCAGCAGCCCGAACCCAGGGGGGGCCAAAAACATTCAGTACTTC
TRBJ2-5,TRBV7-2,TRBD1,-,CASSSPGQGAGTQYF,TGTGCCAGCAGCTCCCCCGGACAGGGAGCGGGGACCCAGTACTTC
TRBJ1-4,TRBV4-3,TRBD1,many,CASSQDRGQGEVTNEKLFF,TGCGCCAGCAGCCAAGATCGGGGACAGGGGGAAGTTACTAATGAAAAACTGTTTTTT
TRBJ1-4,TRBV28,TRBD1,once,CASRRPTGVANEKLFF,TGTGCCAGCAGACGCCCGACAGGGGTGGCTAATGAAAAACTGTTTTTT
TRBJ1-3,TRBV11-2,-,-,CASSLSLSGNTIYF,TGTGCCAGCAGCTTGAGTCTCTCTGGAAACACCATATATTTT
TRBJ2-5,TRBV27,TRBD2,few,CASSPGTSGRGETQYF,TGTGCCAGCAGCCCAGGGACTAGCGGGAGGGGGGAGACCCAGTACTTC
TRBJ1-6,TRBV10-3,-,once,CAISESAGVNSPLHF,TGTGCCATCAGTGAGTCCGCAGGGGTGAATTCACCCCTCCACTTT
TRBJ2-1,TRBV7-2,TRBD1,-,CASSLIGTGLNEQFF,TGTGCCAGCAGCCTCATTGGGACAGGGCTCAATGAGCAGTTCTTC
TRBJ2-7,TRBV4-1,TRBD2,-,CASSHPSFRRTSENPAGYEQYF,TGCGCCAGCAGCCATCCTTCCTTCCGGAGGACTAGCGAAAATCCCGCGGGCTACGAGCAGTACTTC
TRBJ1-2,TRBV29-1,-,-,CSVERRGERGYTF,TGCAGCGTTGAAAGGCGGGGAGAGCGTGGCTACACCTTC
TRBJ2-7,TRBV27,TRBD1,few,CASSLRQGTSYEQYF,TGTGCCAGCAGTTTAAGACAGGGGACGTCCTACGAGCAGTACTTC
TRBJ1-1,TRBV7-9,TRBD1,-,CASSLTGDEAFF,TGTGCCAGCAGCTTAACAGGGGATGAAGCTTTCTTT
TRBJ1-5,TRBV28,TRBD1,-,CASSRDRGYQPQHF,TGTGCCAGCAGCCGGGACAGGGGATATCAGCCCCAGCATTTT
TRBJ2-1,TRBV28,TRBD2,-,CASSSTRTSVNEQFF,TGTGCCAGCAGTTCGACCAGGACTAGTGTCAATGAGCAGTTCTTC
TRBJ2-5,TRBV6-1,TRBD1,-,CASSEGDRDQETQYF,TGTGCCAGCAGTGAAGGGGACAGGGATCAAGAGACCCAGTACTTC
TRBJ2-1,TRBV10-3,TRBD2,-,CAISVGTSGSRSYNEQFF,TGTGCCATCAGTGTAGGAACTAGCGGGAGCCGCTCCTACAATGAGCAGTTCTTC
TRBJ2-7,TRBV28,-,-,CASATGTYEQYF,TGTGCCAGCGCGACTGGAACCTACGAGCAGTACTTC
TRBJ2-2,TRBV7-9,TRBD2,-,CASSRTSVGGELFF,TGTGCCAGCAGCCGAACTAGCGTCGGGGGGGAGCTGTTTTTT
TRBJ1-4,TRBV15,-,-,CATSRDMYEKLFF,TGTGCCACCAGCAGAGATATGTATGAAAAACTGTTTTTT
TRBJ2-4,TRBV24-1,TRBD1,-,CATSAADRAPNIQYF,TGTGCCACCAGTGCCGCGGACAGGGCCCCCAACATTCAGTACTTC
TRBJ2-1,TRBV7-2,TRBD2,-,CASSLAGLAGSYNEQFF,TGTGCCAGCAGCTTAGCAGGACTAGCGGGAAGCTACAATGAGCAGTTCTTC
TRBJ1-4,TRBV12-3/TRBV12-4,-,few,CASKLDSHPLFF,TGTGCCAGCAAATTAGACAGTCACCCTCTGTTTTTT
TRBJ2-7,TRBV13,-,-,CASSLARVRKYF,TGTGCCAGCAGCTTAGCCAGGGTTAGAAAGTACTTC
TRBJ2-5,TRBV19,TRBD2,-,CASSVTSADETQYF,TGTGCCAGTAGTGTGACTAGCGCAGACGAGACCCAGTACTTC
TRBJ1-2,TRBV6-1,-,-,CASSEARAWEYGYTF,TGTGCCAGCAGTGAAGCGAGGGCCTGGGAATATGGCTACACCTTC
TRBJ2-5,TRBV19,-,-,CASSMAASSAETQYF,TGTGCCAGTAGTATGGCGGCGTCTAGCGCGGAGACCCAGTACTTC
TRBJ2-2,TRBV29-1,TRBD1,many,CSVEGTGPGELFF,TGCAGCGTTGAGGGGACAGGGCCCGGGGAGCTGTTTTTT
TRBJ2-1,TRBV11-3,TRBD2,-,CASSLRHGAGGAYNEQFF,TGTGCCAGCAGCCTTCGGCATGGGGCGGGAGGCGCCTACAATGAGCAGTTCTTC
TRBJ2-6,TRBV7-2,-,once,CASSLGQGSGANVLTF,TGTGCCAGCAGCTTAGGGCAGGGCTCTGGGGCCAACGTCCTGACTTTC
TRBJ2-7,TRBV28,TRBD2,few,CAIRGLAVHEQYF,TGTGCCATCCGGGGACTAGCGGTCCACGAGCAGTACTTC
TRBJ2-1,TRBV4-2,TRBD2,many,CASSPTSGSFENEQFF,TGTGCCAGCAGCCCGACTAGCGGGAGTTTTGAAAATGAGCAGTTCTTC
TRBJ1-2,TRBV6-5,-,few,CASSYEGGYTF,TGTGCCAGCAGTTATGAGGGAGGCTACACCTTC
TRBJ2-1,TRBV5-1,-,once,CASSFWLRSYNEQFF,TGCGCCAGCAGCTTTTGGCTCAGATCCTACAATGAGCAGTTCTTC
TRBJ1-2,TRBV7-2,TRBD1,-,CASSLATGGGGYTF,TGTGCCAGCAGCTTAGCGACAGGGGGCGGCGGCTACACCTTC
TRBJ2-4,TRBV12-5,TRBD2,few,CASGLRTSGSSNIQYF,TGTGCTAGTGGTTTAAGGACTAGCGGGAGCTCGAACATTCAGTACTTC
TRBJ2-3,TRBV9,TRBD2,-,CASSVQGGRRYTDTQYF,TGTGCCAGCAGCGTACAGGGCGGGAGGAGATATACGGATACGCAGTATTTT
TRBJ1-3,TRBV19,-,-,CASSMSSGNTIYF,TGTGCCAGTAGTATGTCTTCTGGAAACACCATATATTTT
TRBJ1-1,TRBV20-1,-,once,CSATGNGAFF,TGCAGTGCTACGGGGAATGGAGCTTTCTTT
TRBJ1-2,TRBV5-1,TRBD1,-,CASSFGRGLAGDGYTF,TGCGCCAGCAGCTTCGGCAGGGGGCTGGCGGGGGATGGCTACACCTTC
TRBJ2-1,TRBV5-1,-,-,CASSLGTQVNEQFF,TGCGCCAGCAGCTTGGGGACTCAGGTCAATGAGCAGTTCTTC
TRBJ1-2,TRBV28,TRBD1,-,CASRQQGFNYGYTF,TGTGCCAGCAGACAACAGGGGTTCAACTATGGCTACACCTTC
TRBJ2-5,TRBV7-7,-,-,CASSLAGRETQYF,TGTGCCAGCAGCTTAGCAGGGAGGGAGACCCAGTACTTC
TRBJ2-5,TRBV28,TRBD2,-,CASNLAGVETQYF,TGTGCCAGCAACCTAGCGGGAGTGGAGACCCAGTACTTC
TRBJ1-1,TRBV7-9,TRBD1,-,CASSRTGGLAEAFF,TGTGCCAGCAGCCGAACAGGGGGATTGGCTGAAGCTTTCTTT
TRBJ2-7,TRBV7-2,-,-,CASSLRLDGSYEQYF,TGTGCCAGCAGCCTCAGACTAGACGGCTCCTACGAGCAGTACTTC
TRBJ2-5,TRBV5-4,-,-,CASSNRDSLQETQYF,TGTGCCAGCAGCAACCGAGACAGTTTACAAGAGACCCAGTACTTC
TRBJ2-1,TRBV6-1,-,-,CASSEVGHSYNEQFF,TGTGCCAGCAGTGAAGTCGGACATTCCTACAATGAGCAGTTCTTC
TRBJ1-5,TRBV6-2/TRBV6-3,TRBD1,once,CASSPPTGYSNQPQHF,TGTGCCAGCAGTCCCCCGACAGGGTATAGCAATCAGCCCCAGCATTTT
TRBJ1-6,TRBV6-5,-,many,CASSYRGGLRSPLHF,TGTGCCAGCAGTTACCGGGGAGGGTTACGCTCACCCCTCCACTTT
TRBJ2-3,TRBV7-7,-,-,CASSLGAQTDTQYF,TGTGCCAGCAGCTTAGGGGCGCAGACAGATACGCAGTATTTT
TRBJ2-7,TRBV11-2,-,-,CASSARGGAANEQYF,TGTGCCAGCAGCGCGCGTGGGGGCGCAGCTAACGAGCAGTACTTC